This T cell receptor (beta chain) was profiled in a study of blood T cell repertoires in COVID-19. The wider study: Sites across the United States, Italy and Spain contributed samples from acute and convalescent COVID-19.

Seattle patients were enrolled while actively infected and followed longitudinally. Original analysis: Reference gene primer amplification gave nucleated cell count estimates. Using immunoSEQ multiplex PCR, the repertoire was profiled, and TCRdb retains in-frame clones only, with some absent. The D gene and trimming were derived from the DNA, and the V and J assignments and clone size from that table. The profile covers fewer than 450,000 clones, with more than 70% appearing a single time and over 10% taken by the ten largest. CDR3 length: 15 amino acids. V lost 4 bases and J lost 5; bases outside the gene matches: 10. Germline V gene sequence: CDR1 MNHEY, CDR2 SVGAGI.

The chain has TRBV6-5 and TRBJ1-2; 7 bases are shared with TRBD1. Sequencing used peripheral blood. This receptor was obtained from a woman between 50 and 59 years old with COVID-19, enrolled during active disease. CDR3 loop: CASSSGTDGRYGYTF. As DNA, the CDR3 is TGTGCCAGCAGTTCGGGGACAGACGGACGTTATGGCTACACCTTC.